One and the same sample provided the 17 T cell receptor beta chains below, sequenced in a study of long-term antiretroviral therapy in people with HIV. Survey-level resolution applied to immunoSEQ assay v3.0. Sequencing used immunoSEQ multiplex PCR; TCRdb keeps in-frame clones, though not all of them. There are fewer than 35,000 clones in the sample; 97% occur only once, and around 2.7% lies in the top ten. This sample comprised unsorted PBMCs, obtained 6.9 years after starting antiretroviral therapy. These TCRs come from a young man with HIV.

This clone is a singleton in its sample. V gene TRBV4-1 combines with J gene TRBJ1-1; unclear D gene. V was trimmed by 4 bases and J by 1 base, leaving 7 bases between them. There are 13 residues in the CDR3. Looked up from germline, CDR1 is MGHRA and CDR2 is YSYEKL. The CDR3, as DNA: TGCGCCAGCAGCCTCCTTCCGAACACTGAAGCTTTCTTT. Protein product: CASSLLPNTEAFF.

The rearrangement uses TRBV2 and TRBJ2-1, with 11 nucleotides matching TRBD2. CDR1 SNHLY and CDR2 FYNNEI come from the germline V gene. The CDR3 covers 16 residues. Unmatched junction bases numbered 8, after V lost 5 bases and J lost 5 bases. In DNA, the CDR3 is TGTGCCAGCAGTTCGAGGGGGACTAGCGGAGACAATGAGCAGTTCTTC. Translation gives CASSSRGTSGDNEQFF. Variable domain in full (rest from reference TRBV2 and TRBJ2-1): EPEVTQTPSHQVTQMGQEVILRCVPISNHLYFYWYRQILGQKVEFLVSFYNNEISEKSEIFDDQFSVERPDGSNFTLKIRSTKLEDSAMYFCASSSRGTSGDNEQFFGPGTRLTVL.

The V gene is TRBV18, the J gene TRBJ2-1, with D perhaps given as TRBD1 or TRBD2 (5 bases each). Looked up from germline, CDR1 is KGHSH and CDR2 is LQKENI. This CDR3 contains 15 residues. V gave up 2 bases and J gave up 9 bases, with 17 bases separating them. The CDR3 here is CASSPFRDDAGEQFF. CDR3 sequence (DNA): TGTGCCAGCTCACCATTCCGGGACGATGCGGGTGAGCAGTTCTTC.

This clone appeared a single time. The chain joins TRBV2 to TRBJ1-2; 9 bases fit TRBD1. Germline assignment: CDR1 SNHLY and CDR2 FYNNEI. V was pared by 7 bases and J by 2 bases, with 5 bases of the junction left unmatched. This CDR3 has 14 residues. Here the CDR3 DNA reads TGTGCCAGCACCTCCGGGACAGGGAACTATGGCTACACCTTC. Its translation is CASTSGTGNYGYTF.

The gene calls are TRBV28 and TRBJ1-1, with D hard to call. Germline values: CDR1 MDHEN, CDR2 SYDVKM. The CDR3 has 14 residues. Trimming stripped 7 bases from V and 2 bases from J, with 14 bases between. The CDR3 region has the DNA TGTGCCAGCAAACTCGGACCGTATAACACTGAAGCTTTCTTT. Translated: CASKLGPYNTEAFF. Variable domain in full (rest from reference TRBV28 and TRBJ1-1): DVKVTQSSRYLVKRTGEKVFLECVQDMDHENMFWYRQDPGLGLRLIYFSYDVKMKEKGDIPEGYSVSREKKERFSLILESASTNQTSMYLCASKLGPYNTEAFFGQGTRLTVV.

The chain employs TRBV7-3 and TRBJ2-1; TRBD2 aligns across 11 bases. With V trimmed by 1 base and J by 9 bases, 11 bases remained unmatched. The germline V gene encodes CDR1 SGHTA and CDR2 FQGTGA. The CDR3 sequence is 17 residues long. DNA for the CDR3: TGTGCCAGCAGCTTAAGGGGTAGCGGGGGGGCCACAGGTGAGCAGTTCTTC. Translated: CASSLRGSGGATGEQFF.

The chain combines TRBV5-4 with TRBJ1-2, with D maybe TRBD1 (6 bases). Trimming removed 1 base at V and 0 bases at J, with 16 bases between. Germline V gene lookup returns CDR1 SGHNT and CDR2 YYREEE (reference sequence). The CDR3 is 17 residues long. The CDR3 loop is CASSLSRGQDSNYGYTF. The CDR3 nucleotides read TGTGCCAGCAGCTTGTCTCGGGGACAAGATTCTAACTATGGCTACACCTTC.

In its sample, this clone was seen once. V gene TRBV19 combines with J gene TRBJ2-6, with no clear D. The CDR3 contains 13 residues. The germline V gene has CDR1 LNHDA and CDR2 SQIVND (reference sequence). V was clipped by 6 bases and J by 2 bases, with 5 bases between them. CDR3 DNA: TGTGCCAGTAGCCTGACTGGGGCCAACGTCCTGACTTTC. It translates to CASSLTGANVLTF.

This chain connects TRBV7-2 to TRBJ2-5, with 7 nucleotides matching TRBD1. Trimming removed 1 base from V and 4 bases from J; junction bases left unmatched: 6. The CDR3 length is 15 residues. The V gene's germline CDR1 is SGHTA and CDR2 FQGNSA. CDR3 region: CASSLVRGSGETQYF. CDR3 sequence (DNA): TGTGCCAGCAGCTTAGTCAGGGGGTCTGGAGAGACCCAGTACTTC.

This clone was recorded only once. V is TRBV27 and J is TRBJ2-5, with TRBD2 matching over 8 bases. Trimming at V came to 5 bases and at J to 2 bases, leaving 7 bases not matched to a gene. This CDR3 is 15 amino acids long. Germline assignment: CDR1 MNHEY and CDR2 SMNVEV (reference sequence). CDR3 bases: TGTGCCAGCAGTACCGGGACTAGACGGCAAGAGACCCAGTACTTC. Protein product: CASSTGTRRQETQYF.

The chain couples TRBV18 to TRBJ1-1; D is undetermined. Germline V CDR1 and CDR2: KGHSH, LQKENI. This CDR3 contains 13 residues. V gave up 6 bases and J gave up 0 bases, with 8 bases separating them. The CDR3 DNA reads as TGTGCCAGCTCTCCAGGACTGAACACTGAAGCTTTCTTT. It yields the protein CASSPGLNTEAFF. Full variable domain (missing parts from reference TRBV18 and TRBJ1-1): NAGVMQNPRHLVRRRGQEARLRCSPMKGHSHVYWYRQLPEEGLKFMVYLQKENIIDESGMPKERFSAEFPKEGPSILRIQQVVRGDSAAYFCASSPGLNTEAFFGQGTRLTVV.

The CDR3 coding sequence is TGCGCCAGCAGTGTATCCGGGACTAGCGGGGGGGAGACCCAGTACTTC. This sequence encodes CASSVSGTSGGETQYF. The rearrangement uses TRBV10-2 and TRBJ2-5, with 15 bases fitting TRBD2. In germline, CDR1 is WSHSY, CDR2 SAAADI. The V segment lost 4 bases and the J segment 5 bases; nucleotides outside the gene matches: 5. The CDR3 sequence is 16 residues long.

This clone was seen just once. DNA of the CDR3: TGTGCCAGCAGTCTGGGGGATGGACGGGGAAAGAGGGAGACCCAGTACTTC. Translation: CASSLGDGRGKRETQYF. The gene calls are TRBV27 and TRBJ2-5; D might be TRBD1 or TRBD2, each matching 5 bases. V shed 5 bases and J shed 5 bases, with 24 bases lying between them. Germline CDR1 and CDR2: MNHEY and SMNVEV (reference sequence). The CDR3 loop spans 17 amino acids.

The chain links TRBV7-9 to TRBJ1-1; 9 positions agree with TRBD1. The CDR3 runs 16 residues. J was trimmed by 3 bases and V by 4 bases; bases with no gene match: 9. The V gene's germline CDR1 is SEHNR and CDR2 FQNEAQ (reference sequence). CDR3 protein: CASSSSPRQGDTEAFF. Here the CDR3 DNA reads TGTGCCAGCAGCTCATCACCGAGACAGGGGGACACTGAAGCTTTCTTT.

The chain couples TRBV5-4 to TRBJ1-1; D not certain. Trimming stripped 3 bases from V and 3 bases from J, with 3 bases between. From germline, CDR1 is SGHNT and CDR2 YYREEE (reference sequence). CDR3 length: 11 amino acids. Here the CDR3 DNA reads TGTGCCAGCAGCTCGGACACTGAAGCTTTCTTT. It encodes CASSSDTEAFF.

The chain links TRBV4-3 to TRBJ1-2, with D possibly matching TRBD1 (5 bases). Germline V gives CDR1 LGHNA, CDR2 YSLEER. V was shortened by 1 base and J by 4 bases, with 16 bases between the two germline ends. The CDR3 is 16 amino acids. DNA of the CDR3: TGCGCCAGCAGCCAAGTACGGGGCGCATCCCCCTATGGCTACACCTTC. Translated: CASSQVRGASPYGYTF.

V usage is TRBV15 and J usage is TRBJ1-1; no definite D call. CDR3 length: 15 amino acids. CDR1 is LNHNV and CDR2 is YYDKDF in the germline V gene (reference sequence). Trimming removed 0 bases from V and 4 bases from J, with 12 bases in between. CDR3 bases: TGTGCCACCAGCAGAGATCATCAAGGTGGCACTGAAGCTTTCTTT. It codes for CATSRDHQGGTEAFF. The full variable domain, completed using reference TRBV15 and TRBJ1-1, is DAMVIQNPRYQVTQFGKPVTLSCSQTLNHNVMYWYQQKSSQAPKLLFHYYDKDFNNEADTPDNFQSRRPNTSFCFLDIRSPGLGDTAMYLCATSRDHQGGTEAFFGQGTRLTVV.